This T cell receptor beta chain was sequenced for a study of vaccination effects on CD4 cells after COVID-19. A word on this clone: Antigen: not known.

Study-wide results and caveats: Recruitment yielded few convalescent patients, and the study had no early post-infection timepoints.

Using viral peptide pools, the ViraFEST assay grew out antigen-specific CD4+ T cells prior to sequencing. Subsequent to a culture period of more than 8 days, CD4+ T cells were isolated. Nucleocapsid antibodies stayed negative before and after vaccination, showing no earlier SARS-CoV-2 infection. Researchers reported culturing 1.5 million to 2 million PBMC in each well, adding about 11 IU/ml IL-2 and approximately 10 ug/ml peptides. Cultures got half-medium changes with IL-2 on days 3 and 7. The table came from immunoSEQ multiplex PCR; TCRdb's copy has only in-frame clones and leaves some out. This sample has roughly 65,000 clones, with roughly four fifths found just once. This TCR was sampled from a human donor who received a COVID-19 vaccine. The material was CD4+ T cells from PBMCs cultured with HCoV-NL63 spike peptides, obtained before COVID-19 vaccination.

CDR3 nucleotides: TGTGCCAGCAGCTTATCCGGGGTTGACACCGGGGAGCTGTTTTTT. The encoded protein is CASSLSGVDTGELFF. The rearrangement uses TRBV7-3 and TRBJ2-2; possibly TRBD2 for D (5 bases). V lost 2 bases, J lost 3 bases, and 10 bases lay in between. This CDR3 has 15 residues. The germline V gene has CDR1 SGHTA and CDR2 FQGTGA. The whole variable domain, remainder taken from reference TRBV7-3 and TRBJ2-2, is GAGVSQTPSNKVTEKGKYVELRCDPISGHTALYWYRQSLGQGPEFLIYFQGTGAADDSGLPNDRFFAVRPEGSVSTLKIQRTERGDSAVYLCASSLSGVDTGELFFGEGSRLTVL.